This T cell receptor (beta chain) appears in the sequencing data of a study of cytomegalovirus exposure and HLA in healthy donors. Study context: Around 180 million T cells yielded some 120 million unique TCR beta sequences in earlier analysis.

Only one count was recorded for this clone. Its antigen is unknown. V was pared by 8 bases and J by 5 bases, with 6 bases of the junction left unmatched. Looked up from germline, CDR1 is SEHNR and CDR2 is FQNEAQ (reference sequence). The CDR3 loop spans 13 amino acids. Researchers ran the PCR with 60 Vbeta and 13 Jbeta primers. TCRdb's table, derived via immunoSEQ multiplex PCR, lists solely in-frame clones and lacks some. The sample has 150,000 or so clones, around two thirds seen once. Points from the study as a whole: A previous analysis found most TCR beta V segments productive roughly 87% or roughly 30% of the time.

The receptor was isolated from a man younger than 45 in good health and CMV-seropositive. What was sequenced was PBMCs. This chain links TRBV7-9 with TRBJ2-5; 9 bases are a match to TRBD1. As DNA, the CDR3 is TGTGCCAGCGGAACAGGGGGCTTCGAGACCCAGTACTTC. Its translation: CASGTGGFETQYF.